Below, 21 T cell receptor beta chains from the same sample are listed, as sequenced in a study of Ad26.COV2.S vaccination and SARS-CoV-2 variants. Assay used: immunoSEQ multiplex PCR; TCRdb lists only in-frame clones, some missing. The sample gives around 320,000 clones, just over 85% of which show up once; 1.9% is in the top ten. Treatment denoted: roughly 20 received Ad26.COV2.S at low or high dose, single or two shots; about five received placebo; per-sample allocation not given. Collection of samples fell on day 63 after the first vaccine or placebo injection. The sequencing here drew on peripheral blood, taken in a trial of Ad26.COV2.S vaccine versus placebo. These receptors all stem from a person between 18 and 65 years old who received the Ad26.COV2.S COVID-19 vaccine or a placebo.

The chain employs TRBV12-3 or TRBV12-4 and TRBJ1-2, with D hard to call. With 3 bases removed from V and 7 bases from J, the gap between germline ends came to 12 bases. This CDR3 comprises 13 residues. The CDR3 DNA is TGTGCCAGCAGTTTTTCGAAGGGTTTTGGCTACACCTTC. As protein: CASSFSKGFGYTF.

V gene TRBV6-5 combines with J gene TRBJ2-1, with D perhaps matching TRBD1 or TRBD2 (6 bases each). Trimming removed 7 bases at V and 0 bases at J, with 13 bases between. The length of the CDR3 is 15 residues. CDR1 and CDR2 from the germline V gene are MNHEY and SVGAGI. The CDR3 region has the DNA TGTGCCAGCACGGGGGCCTGGAGCTCCTACAATGAGCAGTTCTTC. As protein: CASTGAWSSYNEQFF.

J is TRBJ2-7 and V is TRBV7-2; D is unresolved. The CDR3 totals 13 residues. Trimming pared 5 bases from V and 3 bases from J, leaving 11 bases between. CDR1 and CDR2 (germline): SGHTA, FQGNSA. CDR3 region: CASSEPDLYEQYF. The CDR3 DNA reads as TGTGCCAGCAGCGAACCCGACCTCTACGAGCAGTACTTC.

The J gene is TRBJ2-2, the V gene TRBV2, with 8 bases that match TRBD2. Germline V gene lookup returns CDR1 SNHLY and CDR2 FYNNEI. V was pared by 4 bases and J by 4 bases, with 5 bases of the junction left unmatched. This CDR3 comprises 15 residues. The CDR3 loop is CASSGTSPATGELFF. In nucleotides, the CDR3 is TGTGCCAGCAGTGGGACTAGCCCGGCCACCGGGGAGCTGTTTTTT.

This rearrangement joins TRBV7-2 to TRBJ1-1; D unresolved. Germline-derived CDR1 and CDR2 are SGHTA and FQGNSA. V lost 5 bases and J lost 2, with 12 bases in between. This CDR3 region has 14 residues. Here the CDR3 reads CASSKAQINTEAFF. The DNA of the CDR3 is TGTGCCAGCAGCAAAGCACAGATAAACACTGAAGCTTTCTTT.

This chain joins TRBV5-4 and TRBJ2-1; D gene ambiguous. CDR1 and CDR2 (germline): SGHNT, YYREEE (reference sequence). The V gene lost 0 bases and the J gene lost 8 bases, with 9 bases spanning the gap. The CDR3 length is 13 residues. CDR3 loop: CASSLVGSDEQFF. CDR3 DNA: TGTGCCAGCAGCTTGGTCGGGTCCGATGAGCAGTTCTTC.

CDR3 nucleotides: TGTGCCAGCACCGGGGACTACAATGAGCAGTTCTTC. Its protein is CASTGDYNEQFF. This chain joins TRBV7-2 and TRBJ2-1, with D possibly TRBD2 on 5 matching bases. V shed 7 bases and J shed 3 bases, with 7 bases lying between them. Germline CDR1 SGHTA, CDR2 FQGNSA. The CDR3 has 12 amino acids.

The rearrangement links TRBV5-1 to TRBJ2-2, with TRBD1 identical over 7 bases. Per the germline V gene, CDR1 is SGHRS and CDR2 is YFSETQ. Trimming took 4 bases from V and 0 from J; bases not matched to a gene: 6. The CDR3 runs to 16 residues. CDR3 in DNA: TGCGCCAGCAGCCTACCCGGGACAGCGAACACCGGGGAGCTGTTTTTT. It specifies CASSLPGTANTGELFF.

The chain couples TRBV27 to TRBJ2-7; no reliable D call. CDR3 size: 13 residues. CDR1 is MNHEY and CDR2 is SMNVEV in the germline V gene (reference sequence). V lost 5 bases and J 3 bases, leaving 11 bases between the germline ends. CDR3 amino acids: CASSPSKGYEQYF. In DNA form, the CDR3 reads TGTGCCAGCAGTCCGTCCAAGGGCTACGAGCAGTACTTC.

The CDR3 region is CASSSTGILGSYNEQFF. The CDR3 nucleotides are TGTGCCAGCAGCTCCACAGGGATCTTGGGCTCCTACAATGAGCAGTTCTTC. This chain joins TRBV13 and TRBJ2-1; TRBD1 is a possible D gene (6 bases). Trimming pared 4 bases from V and 0 bases from J, leaving 16 bases between. Germline assignment: CDR1 PRHDT and CDR2 FYEKMQ (reference sequence). This CDR3 is 17 amino acids long. Together with reference TRBV13 and TRBJ2-1, the CDR3 gives the full variable domain: AAGVIQSPRHLIKEKRETATLKCYPIPRHDTVYWYQQGPGQDPQFLISFYEKMQSDKGSIPDRFSAQQFSDYHSELNMSSLELGDSALYFCASSSTGILGSYNEQFFGPGTRLTVL.

This chain connects TRBV5-1 to TRBJ2-7; D might be TRBD2 (5 bases). This CDR3 has 13 residues. The germline CDR1 and CDR2 sequences are SGHRS and YFSETQ. V lost 4 bases and J lost 3, with 11 bases in between. CDR3 nucleotides: TGCGCCAGCAGCCCTCGGGGAGACTACGAGCAGTACTTC. Translated: CASSPRGDYEQYF.

This chain uses TRBV6-2 or TRBV6-3 with TRBJ2-7; 10 bases match TRBD1. The CDR3 runs to 15 residues. With 5 bases clipped from V and 2 bases from J, the junction kept 6 bases outside the gene matches. Germline V gene sequence: CDR1 MNHEY, CDR2 SVGEGT. CDR3 bases: TGTGCCAGCAGTGTAACCGGGACAGGGGCCTACGAGCAGTACTTC. It translates to CASSVTGTGAYEQYF.

The chain uses TRBV6-5 and TRBJ1-2; 9 bases match TRBD1. Germline loops: CDR1 MNHEY, CDR2 SVGAGI. The J segment lost 6 bases and the V segment lost 1 base, leaving 6 bases of the junction unmatched. The CDR3 runs 15 residues. The CDR3 DNA reads as TGTGCCAGCAGTTACTTGGGACAGGGTAGTGATGGCTACACCTTC. Protein product: CASSYLGQGSDGYTF.

This chain joins TRBV6-6 and TRBJ2-3; TRBD1 agrees at 8 bases. The trim removed 5 bases at V and 3 bases at J, leaving 13 bases unmatched. Germline V gene sequence: CDR1 MNHNY, CDR2 SVGAGI (reference sequence). The CDR3 spans 17 residues. CDR3 sequence: CASSPYISGTGTDTQYF. Here the CDR3 DNA reads TGTGCCAGCAGTCCGTACATTTCCGGGACAGGAACAGATACGCAGTATTTT.

V gene TRBV6-5 combines with J gene TRBJ1-2, with D maybe TRBD1 (5 bases). V was shortened by 7 bases and J by 8 bases, with 20 bases between the two germline ends. CDR3 size: 14 residues. Germline-derived CDR1 and CDR2 are MNHEY and SVGAGI. This CDR3 reads CASTGGGRVSGYTF. CDR3 nucleotide sequence: TGTGCCAGCACGGGGGGTGGCAGGGTTAGCGGCTACACCTTC.

Written as DNA, the CDR3 is TGTGCCAGCAGCCCAGCTTTGAATGAAAAACTGTTTTTT. Translated: CASSPALNEKLFF. This sequence joins TRBV5-6 and TRBJ1-4; D is unresolved. Trimming took off 4 bases at V and 5 bases at J, with 9 bases between the two ends. This CDR3 has 13 residues. CDR1 is SGHDT, CDR2 YYEEEE, per germline.

The J gene is TRBJ2-2, the V gene TRBV6-2 or TRBV6-3, with a possible D match to TRBD2 (5 bases). V was pared by 0 bases and J by 4 bases, with 15 bases between. Germline CDR1 and CDR2: MNHEY and SVGEGT. The CDR3 consists of 17 residues. In DNA, the CDR3 is TGTGCCAGCAGTTACTCCTGGCTAGCCCGCAGCACCGGGGAGCTGTTTTTT. Translation gives CASSYSWLARSTGELFF.

The rearrangement links TRBV12-3 or TRBV12-4 to TRBJ2-5; 7 bases fit TRBD1. The CDR3 runs 13 residues. V shed 6 bases, J shed 5 bases, and the junction held 6 bases outside the gene matches. CDR3 DNA sequence: TGTGCCAGCAGGATGACAGGGCTGGAGACCCAGTACTTC. This sequence encodes CASRMTGLETQYF.

This clone was seen only once. The chain carries TRBV20-1 and TRBJ1-2, with TRBD1 identical over 8 bases. The CDR3 length is 13 residues. Trimming took 3 bases from V and 4 from J; bases not matched to a gene: 4. CDR1 DFQATT and CDR2 SNEGSKA come from the germline V gene (reference sequence). CDR3 residues: CSASITGGYGYTF. The CDR3 DNA follows: TGCAGTGCTAGTATAACAGGGGGCTATGGCTACACCTTC.

The rearrangement uses TRBV30 and TRBJ1-4; weak D call: TRBD1 (5 bases). CDR1 is GTSNPN and CDR2 is SVGIG in the germline V gene (reference sequence). The CDR3 is made up of 16 amino acids. Trimming removed 0 bases at V and 0 bases at J, with 11 bases between. The CDR3 DNA reads as TGTGCCTGGAGTGTTAAGGGGCAAACAACTAATGAAAAACTGTTTTTT. Its translation is CAWSVKGQTTNEKLFF. Drawing the rest from reference TRBV30 and TRBJ1-4, the complete variable domain is SQTIHQWPATLVQPVGSPLSLECTVEGTSNPNLYWYRQAAGRGLQLLFYSVGIGQISSEVPQNLSASRPQDRQFILSSKKLLLSDSGFYLCAWSVKGQTTNEKLFFGSGTQLSVL.

The chain couples TRBV19 to TRBJ1-1; 9 bases are shared with TRBD1. The ends lost 5 bases at V and 5 bases at J; junction bases unmatched: 9. Germline V lookup: CDR1 LNHDA, CDR2 SQIVND (reference sequence). The CDR3 is made up of 15 amino acids. The CDR3 coding sequence is TGTGCCAGTAGTTCCATACAGGGGGCGGGGACTGAAGCTTTCTTT. Translating gives CASSSIQGAGTEAFF.